A single sample gave rise to the 25 T cell receptor beta chains below, sequenced in a study of CD8+ T cells in alopecia areata. TCR sequencing used cDNA made by reverse transcription of extracted RNA. Clones were sequenced by immunoSEQ multiplex PCR, and TCRdb holds only the in-frame ones, with some missing. The table records about 180,000 clones, approximately 56% of them present only once. The specimen was CD4+ T cells sorted from blood, collected at week 0. All receptors come from a human donor with alopecia areata.

This clone was seen more than once but under ten times. The chain is built from TRBV5-1 and TRBJ2-5; D is undetermined. This CDR3 region has 15 residues. Germline lookup yields CDR1 SGHRS and CDR2 YFSETQ. V was pared by 0 bases and J by 1 base, with 10 bases between. The CDR3 protein is CASSLVGGFQETQYF. CDR3 nucleotide sequence: TGCGCCAGCAGCTTGGTTGGCGGATTCCAAGAGACCCAGTACTTC.

This sequence joins TRBV29-1 and TRBJ2-3; 8 nucleotides agree with TRBD2. V lost 1 base to trimming and J lost 2 bases; unmatched junction nucleotides: 5. The germline gives CDR1 SQVTM, CDR2 ANQGSEA. This CDR3 has 15 amino acids. For the CDR3, the DNA is TGCAGCGTTGAAGGTGACGGGGGGGACACAGATACGCAGTATTTT. It yields the protein CSVEGDGGDTDTQYF.

The J gene is TRBJ1-2, the V gene TRBV29-1; D is perhaps TRBD1 (6 bases). This CDR3 comprises 12 residues. The V end was cut by 2 bases, the J end by 4 bases, with 8 bases between. The germline V gene encodes CDR1 SQVTM and CDR2 ANQGSEA. The CDR3 loop reads CSVETGTYGYTF. The DNA of the CDR3 is TGCAGCGTTGAAACAGGGACCTATGGCTACACCTTC. Filled out from reference TRBV29-1 and TRBJ1-2, the complete variable domain reads SAVISQKPSRDICQRGTSLTIQCQVDSQVTMMFWYRQQPGQSLTLIATANQGSEATYESGFVIDKFPISRPNLTFSTLTVSNMSPEDSSIYLCSVETGTYGYTFGSGTRLTVV.

The chain employs TRBV29-1 and TRBJ1-1; tentatively, D is TRBD1 (6 bases). The ends were cut back, 4 bases at V and 9 bases at J, with 9 bases in the middle. CDR1 SQVTM and CDR2 ANQGSEA come from the germline V gene. The CDR3 spans 10 residues. Here the CDR3 reads CSVGTEKAFF. In nucleotides, the CDR3 is TGCAGCGTTGGGACAGAAAAAGCTTTCTTT.

The rearrangement links TRBV30 to TRBJ1-3; no clear D gene. Germline CDR1 is GTSNPN and CDR2 is SVGIG (reference sequence). The CDR3 runs to 10 residues. Trimming left V 5 bases short and J 3 bases short, with 2 bases between. CDR3 DNA: TGTGCCTGGTTTGGAAACACCATATATTTT. Translation gives CAWFGNTIYF. Combining the CDR3 with reference TRBV30 and TRBJ1-3 gives the whole variable domain SQTIHQWPATLVQPVGSPLSLECTVEGTSNPNLYWYRQAAGRGLQLLFYSVGIGQISSEVPQNLSASRPQDRQFILSSKKLLLSDSGFYLCAWFGNTIYFGEGSWLTVV.

CDR3 amino acids: CASTIGDQSTQYF. In nucleotides, the CDR3 is TGCGCCAGCACCATTGGGGATCAGAGTACGCAGTATTTT. V is TRBV5-1 and J is TRBJ2-3; D unclear. CDR1 and CDR2 (germline): SGHRS, YFSETQ. The V end lost 6 bases, the J end lost 8 bases, and 16 bases lay between the germline ends. This CDR3 contains 13 residues.

Only a few counts were recorded for this clone. The chain is built from TRBV11-2 and TRBJ2-1; tentative D call: TRBD2 (6 bases). The germline V gene has CDR1 SGHAT and CDR2 FQNNGV. Trimming left V 5 bases short and J 7 bases short, with 15 bases between. This CDR3 region has 14 residues. The CDR3 loop reads CASSPVMRGNEQFF. CDR3 in DNA: TGTGCCAGCAGCCCGGTTATGCGGGGAAATGAGCAGTTCTTC.

Only a few counts were recorded for this clone. V is TRBV10-3 and J is TRBJ2-1, with TRBD2 matching 7 bases. The trim removed 6 bases at V and 0 bases at J, leaving 8 bases unmatched. Germline CDR1 and CDR2: ENHRY and SYGVKD. The CDR3 totals 16 residues. In DNA form, the CDR3 reads TGTGCCATCAGGGACCCTAGCGGTAGCTCCTACAATGAGCAGTTCTTC. Amino acids: CAIRDPSGSSYNEQFF.

This sequence joins TRBV4-1 and TRBJ1-1, with 7 bases identical to TRBD1. The germline gives CDR1 MGHRA, CDR2 YSYEKL. V was pared by 5 bases and J by 0 bases, with 3 bases of the junction left unmatched. This CDR3 region has 14 residues. CDR3 coding DNA: TGCGCCAGCAGCAAGACAGGGTTGAACACTGAAGCTTTCTTT. This sequence encodes CASSKTGLNTEAFF.

This clone appeared a few times. The CDR3 DNA reads TGTGCCAGCAGTGAGGGGGGCTACTATGGCTACACCTTC. Translating gives CASSEGGYYGYTF. The chain carries TRBV2 and TRBJ1-2; tentative D call: TRBD1 (6 bases). Germline V gives CDR1 SNHLY, CDR2 FYNNEI. V was shortened by 3 bases and J by 3 bases, with 8 bases between the two germline ends. The CDR3 is 13 residues long. The complete variable domain, with remaining parts taken from reference TRBV2 and TRBJ1-2, reads EPEVTQTPSHQVTQMGQEVILRCVPISNHLYFYWYRQILGQKVEFLVSFYNNEISEKSEIFDDQFSVERPDGSNFTLKIRSTKLEDSAMYFCASSEGGYYGYTFGSGTRLTVV.

The table lists this clone with a few counts. The V and J genes are TRBV20-1 and TRBJ1-2, with D uncertain. The CDR3 is 11 residues long. V shed 2 bases and J shed 8 bases, with 9 bases lying between them. In germline, CDR1 is DFQATT, CDR2 SNEGSKA (reference sequence). The CDR3 nucleotides read TGCAGTGCTAGATATGTATACGGCTACACCTTC. This translates into CSARYVYGYTF.

This chain links TRBV11-1 with TRBJ1-2, with 11 positions matching TRBD1. The junction had 2 bases not matched to a gene; V was cut back by 4 bases and J by 7 bases. Germline V gene sequence: CDR1 SGHAT, CDR2 FQDESV (reference sequence). The CDR3 loop spans 13 amino acids. The CDR3 region is CASSSDRGLGYTF. The CDR3 nucleotides are TGTGCCAGCAGCTCGGACAGGGGGCTTGGCTACACCTTC.

In its sample, this clone was seen many times. V and J are TRBV6-1 and TRBJ1-1; a weak D match, TRBD1 (5 bases). The germline V gene encodes CDR1 MNHNS and CDR2 SASEGT. V lost 4 bases and J lost 10, with 16 bases in between. This CDR3 contains 13 residues. Here the CDR3 DNA reads TGTGCCAGCAGTGTGGATCAGGGCCGGGGAGCTTTCTTT. It specifies CASSVDQGRGAFF.

This clone has a handful of counts. The chain links TRBV2 to TRBJ2-5; D tentatively reads TRBD1 or TRBD2 (5 bases each). V lost 3 bases and J lost 5, with 13 bases in between. The CDR3 has 14 amino acids. Germline-derived CDR1 and CDR2 are SNHLY and FYNNEI. The CDR3 loop is CASSEGTTGETQYF. The CDR3 nucleotides read TGTGCCAGCAGTGAGGGGACCACGGGGGAGACCCAGTACTTC.

This clone has a handful of counts. The CDR3, as DNA: TGTGCTAGTGGTTTGGAGACCCTCAACACTGAAGCTTTCTTT. Amino acids: CASGLETLNTEAFF. This chain uses TRBV12-5 with TRBJ1-1; D is undetermined. CDR3 length: 14 amino acids. Germline CDR1 LGHNT, CDR2 FRNRAP. V lost 1 base and J lost 2, with 8 bases in between.

V is TRBV7-2 and J is TRBJ2-4; D perhaps matches TRBD1 (6 bases). Germline V gene lookup returns CDR1 SGHTA and CDR2 FQGNSA. Trimming shortened V by 4 bases and J by 0 bases, and 16 bases separated the two germline ends. The length of the CDR3 is 17 residues. CDR3 in amino acids: CASSSRTDLLAKNIQYF. The CDR3 nucleotides read TGTGCCAGCAGCTCTCGGACAGACCTCCTAGCCAAAAACATTCAGTACTTC.

This clone was found a few times. The chain carries TRBV30 and TRBJ2-6, with unresolved D. Per germline, CDR1 GTSNPN and CDR2 SVGIG (reference sequence). Trimming took 4 bases from V and 4 from J, leaving 14 bases between them. The CDR3 is 15 residues long. CDR3 bases: TGTGCCTGGACCCAAGACAAATCGGGGGCCAACGTCCTGACTTTC. This codes for CAWTQDKSGANVLTF.

The chain joins TRBV7-3 to TRBJ1-1; D uncertain. Germline V lookup: CDR1 SGHTA, CDR2 FQGTGA. Deletions cut 5 bases from V and 1 base from J, with 14 bases between. The CDR3 is 15 residues long. CDR3 DNA: TGTGCCAGCAGCCCCAGTGTAGGTCGGAACACTGAAGCTTTCTTT. Amino acid sequence: CASSPSVGRNTEAFF.

The V gene is TRBV9, the J gene TRBJ2-6; D gene unclear. Germline CDR1 is SGDLS and CDR2 is YYNGEE. This CDR3 spans 14 amino acids. Deletions cut 4 bases from V and 0 bases from J, with 5 bases between. DNA of the CDR3: TGTGCCAGCAGCAGGGACTCTGGGGCCAACGTCCTGACTTTC. It codes for CASSRDSGANVLTF.

This chain uses TRBV5-1 with TRBJ2-7, with D perhaps TRBD2 (5 bases). V was clipped by 4 bases and J by 4 bases, with 12 bases between them. Germline V CDR1 and CDR2: SGHRS, YFSETQ. There are 13 residues in the CDR3. As DNA, the CDR3 is TGCGCCAGCAGCATTGGAGGCCAGTACGAGCAGTACTTC. This encodes CASSIGGQYEQYF.

In its sample, this clone was seen once. The chain has TRBV4-1 and TRBJ2-1; TRBD2 matches at 9 bases. The ends lost 0 bases at V and 6 bases at J; junction bases unmatched: 6. This CDR3 is 16 amino acids long. The germline gives CDR1 MGHRA, CDR2 YSYEKL. The CDR3 spells CASSQEGLARTNEQFF. CDR3 sequence (DNA): TGCGCCAGCAGCCAAGAGGGACTAGCCCGGACCAATGAGCAGTTCTTC.

CDR3 nucleotides: TGCAGCGTTGAATCAGGGGCCACTGAAGCTTTCTTT. This encodes CSVESGATEAFF. The V and J genes are TRBV29-1 and TRBJ1-1; TRBD1 might be the D (6 bases). The germline gives CDR1 SQVTM, CDR2 ANQGSEA. The V gene lost 2 bases and the J gene lost 4 bases, with 8 bases spanning the gap. The CDR3 is 12 residues long.

The CDR3 DNA sequence: TGCAGCGTTGCTGTCGCGGGGGGGACAGATACGCAGTATTTT. Amino acids: CSVAVAGGTDTQYF. This chain links TRBV29-1 with TRBJ2-3, with TRBD2 matching 9 bases. The J segment lost 3 bases and the V segment lost 4 bases, leaving 5 bases of the junction unmatched. The CDR3 sequence is 14 residues long. The germline CDR1 and CDR2 sequences are SQVTM and ANQGSEA.

There are a few counts of this clone. The J gene is TRBJ1-1, the V gene TRBV18, with D hard to call. This CDR3 has 13 residues. Trimming stripped 2 bases from V and 1 base from J, with 5 bases between. Germline CDR1 is KGHSH and CDR2 is LQKENI. CDR3 sequence reads: CASSPFRNTEAFF. The CDR3 nucleotides are TGTGCCAGCTCACCATTCAGGAACACTGAAGCTTTCTTT.

The chain carries TRBV10-2 and TRBJ1-5; 7 positions match TRBD1. This CDR3 has 14 amino acids. J lost 9 bases, V lost 9 bases, and 14 bases had no gene match. Germline V lookup: CDR1 WSHSY, CDR2 SAAADI. CDR3 nucleotides: TGCGCCAGTGCTATCCGGGACAGCCCATCGCCCCAGCATTTT. Translated: CASAIRDSPSPQHF.